This TCR beta chain derives from a study of blood T cell repertoires in COVID-19. Assay: immunoSEQ multiplex PCR; the TCRdb copy retains only in-frame clones and omits some. The table has 380,000 or so clones, approximately 87% seen once. Only one count was recorded for this clone. Looked up from germline, CDR1 is GTSNPN and CDR2 is SVGIG (reference sequence). The CDR3 has 14 amino acids. V lost 3 bases and J 0 bases, leaving 10 bases between the germline ends. Sequencing used PBMCs or T cells enriched from blood (not recorded which). The chain has TRBV30 and TRBJ2-3; tentatively, D is TRBD2 (5 bases). The clonotype originates from a man aged 30-40 years who had recovered from COVID-19. The CDR3 loop is CAWRAGGSTDTQYF. The CDR3 DNA is TGTGCCTGGAGGGCGGGCGGGAGCACAGATACGCAGTATTTT.